This section outlines one TCR beta chain sequence together with its context. Its target is not known. One junction end does not reproduce the germline sequence, and a read error may be involved. This record comes from a study of beta chain features in type 1 diabetes. Points from the study as a whole: Because the template was cDNA, high-expressing cells might be over-represented. The VDJ junctions of type 1 diabetes patients carried fewer insertions and more deletions. Type 1 diabetes patients had moderately but significantly shorter TCRB CDR3s in all four CD4+ subsets.

Germline CDR1 SGHNT, CDR2 YYREEE (reference sequence). The CDR3 contains 18 residues. Isolated RNA was reverse transcribed in full, so expressed TCRB transcripts were sequenced. Average reads for naive, central memory and regulatory T cell samples were about 3.57 million. Sequenced by immunoSEQ multiplex PCR; TCRdb stores in-frame clones only, minus some. The sample shows roughly 330,000 clones, roughly 12% of them seen only once. The V gene is TRBV5-4, the J gene TRBJ1-1; maybe TRBD1 (5 bases). The TCR was taken from a woman aged 18-29 years with type 1 diabetes. Sequences were obtained from naive CD4+ T cells from blood. The CDR3 sequence: CASSQDRTVLGENTEAFF. CDR3 nucleotides: TGCGCCAGCAGCCAAGACCGAACAGTTCTAGGGGAGAACACTGAAGCTTTCTTT.